These T cell receptor beta chains were read from a single sample in a study of T cells in Graves' hyperthyroidism and ophthalmopathy. TCRdb itself ran the multiplex PCR reads through MiXCR, one entry per CDR3 protein. The table includes hundreds of thousands of distinct CDR3 sequences, about 15% detected once. The sequenced sample was blood. The receptors derive from a woman aged 40 to 50 with Graves' ophthalmopathy. The CDR3 runs from the conserved cysteine through the conserved F or W. D genes are given only for firm matches. Clone size is shown for a subset of rows, as once, few, many or a class of expanded clone.

j_call d_call clone_size v_call cdr3_aa cdr3_nt
TRBJ2-2 TRBD2 . TRBV12-3/TRBV12-4 CASSFPSGSVLNTGELFF TGTGCCAGCAGTTTCCCTAGCGGGAGCGTTTTGAACACCGGGGAGCTGTTTTTT
TRBJ2-5 TRBD1 many TRBV6-5 CASRQGRWETQYF TGTGCCAGTAGACAGGGGCGGTGGGAGACCCAGTACTTC
TRBJ2-5 TRBD1 many TRBV30 CAWSGTGGLETQYF TGTGCCTGGAGTGGGACAGGGGGCTTGGAGACCCAGTACTTC
TRBJ1-2 TRBD1 . TRBV4-2 CASRTGWDRNNYGYTF TGTGCCAGCCGGACCGGATGGGACAGAAATAACTATGGCTACACCTTC
TRBJ1-5 . many TRBV28 CASSSLGQGQNQPQHF TGTGCCAGCAGTTCCCTAGGGCAGGGGCAGAATCAGCCCCAGCATTTT
TRBJ2-5 TRBD2 many TRBV6-2/TRBV6-3 CASNQLGTSGTQYF TGTGCCAGCAATCAGCTTGGGACTAGCGGGACCCAGTACTTC
TRBJ2-5 . many TRBV11-2 CASTSLGEETQYF TGTGCCAGCACCTCCTTAGGGGAAGAGACCCAGTACTTC
TRBJ2-7 . many TRBV30 CAWIHQGGGGYEQYF TGTGCCTGGATTCATCAGGGGGGGGGCGGATACGAGCAGTACTTC
TRBJ1-1 . . TRBV7-2 CASSWSSGDTEAFF TGTGCCAGCAGCTGGTCCAGCGGGGACACTGAAGCTTTCTTT
TRBJ1-6 . many TRBV11-3 CASTSGRSPLHF TGTGCCAGCACCTCAGGGCGGTCACCCCTCCACTTT
TRBJ2-5 . . TRBV7-3 CASSLLPGAKETQYF TGTGCCAGCAGCTTACTGCCCGGGGCTAAAGAGACCCAGTACTTC
TRBJ2-6 . many TRBV20-1 CGSPAGANVLTF TGCGGGAGTCCCGCTGGGGCCAACGTCCTGACTTTC
TRBJ2-1 . many TRBV6-1 CASSQLGGEQFF TGTGCCAGCAGCCAACTAGGAGGCGAGCAGTTCTTC
TRBJ1-1 . many TRBV19 CASSPRWGFHTEAFF TGTGCCAGTAGTCCAAGGTGGGGGTTCCACACTGAAGCTTTCTTT
TRBJ1-2 . many TRBV6-2/TRBV6-3 CASSYSERGGYTF TGTGCCAGCAGTTACTCGGAGAGGGGTGGCTACACCTTC
TRBJ1-1 . few TRBV6-1 CASRSIQITEAFF TGTGCCAGCCGCTCGATTCAGATCACTGAAGCTTTCTTT
TRBJ1-1 . many TRBV12-3/TRBV12-4 CASKLAGQLEAFF TGTGCCAGCAAGTTAGCTGGACAGCTTGAAGCTTTCTTT